This T cell receptor beta chain was identified in a study of cytomegalovirus exposure and HLA in healthy donors. Findings and caveats of the study: Sequencing likely produced, as an artifact, a cluster of highly shared sequence variants. Per a later analysis, about 17,000 TCR beta sequences showed association with HLA alleles at 0.05 false discovery rate. Specificity for CMV antigens was confirmed in vitro for a few of the CMV-associated chains.

The CDR3 contains 15 residues. Germline CDR1 reads SGHNT; CDR2 reads YYREEE (reference sequence). V was clipped by 4 bases and J by 1 base; unmatched bases: 7. This clone occurred once. Its antigen is as yet unknown. PCR involved 60 Vbeta and 13 Jbeta primers. Method: immunoSEQ multiplex PCR; TCRdb's copy keeps in-frame clones and lacks some. This table holds 130,000 to 150,000 clones, approximately 71% found once. This clonotype was sampled from a woman aged 50 to 65 in good health and CMV-seronegative. The material sequenced was PBMCs. The chain has TRBV5-4 and TRBJ1-1, with 7 bases matching TRBD1. CDR3 residues: CASSTSYRGNTEAFF. The CDR3 DNA sequence: TGTGCCAGCAGCACCTCCTACAGGGGGAACACTGAAGCTTTCTTT.